Listed below are T cell receptor beta chains from one sample, sequenced in a study of PD-1 and CTLA-4 blockade in melanoma. Assay: immunoSEQ multiplex PCR; the TCRdb copy retains only in-frame clones and omits some. The sample comprises about 30,000 clones, about nine tenths of which are singletons, and approximately 6.4% rests with the top ten. Specimen: CD8+ T cells from peripheral blood, collected from a patient given anti-PD-1 treatment. All receptors derive from a human donor with melanoma. CDR3s include the opening cysteine and the closing phenylalanine or tryptophan. The D gene is left open where the match is weak. Some rows mark clone size as missing; the rest say once, few, many or name a class of expanded clone.

v_call	clone_size	d_call	j_call	cdr3_nt	cdr3_aa
TRBV7-3	NA	TRBD1	TRBJ2-1	TGTGCCAGCAGCTTAAGGACAGGGGGCCCAACCCATGAGCAGTTCTTC	CASSLRTGGPTHEQFF
TRBV7-3	NA	TRBD1	TRBJ1-3	TGTGCCAGCAGCTTATCAGGGGGCTTTGGAAACACCATATATTTT	CASSLSGGFGNTIYF
TRBV5-6	NA	NA	TRBJ1-1	TGTGCCAGCAGCTTAGCCCGCTACAAGGACACTGAAGCTTTCTTT	CASSLARYKDTEAFF
TRBV30	NA	TRBD1	TRBJ1-1	TGTGCCTGGCGGCCGGGACAGGGAAACATGAGGGGCACTGAAGCTTTCTTT	CAWRPGQGNMRGTEAFF
TRBV4-3	NA	NA	TRBJ2-2	TGCGCCAGCAGCCAAGACGCCTTCCCGAACACCGGGGAGCTGTTTTTT	CASSQDAFPNTGELFF
TRBV7-8	NA	NA	TRBJ2-1	TGTGCCAGCAGCCCAGCCGGGGCCCTGGATCATGAGCAGTTCTTC	CASSPAGALDHEQFF
TRBV7-9	NA	NA	TRBJ2-7	TGTGCCAGCAGCGCCGCGGGGACCACAGGGCAGTACTTC	CASSAAGTTGQYF
TRBV19	NA	NA	TRBJ2-7	TGTGCCAGTAGCCTTGGCCTATCCTACGAGCAGTACTTC	CASSLGLSYEQYF
TRBV30	NA	NA	TRBJ1-1	TGTGCCTGGAGCCCCAGCGGGAACACTGAAGCTTTCTTT	CAWSPSGNTEAFF
TRBV2	few	NA	TRBJ2-7	TGTGCCAGCAGGTCCTACGAGCAGTACTTC	CASRSYEQYF
TRBV4-3	NA	NA	TRBJ1-2	TGCGCCAGCAGCCCCCAAGGACACAGGGAAGTTCGATATGGCTACACCTTC	CASSPQGHREVRYGYTF
TRBV6-5	NA	TRBD2	TRBJ2-3	TGTGCCAGCAGCCCCCCGGGACTAGTAACAGATACGCAGTATTTT	CASSPPGLVTDTQYF
TRBV7-2	NA	NA	TRBJ2-7	TGTGCCAGCAGCTTGATCGTCTCCGAGCAGTACTTC	CASSLIVSEQYF
TRBV24-1	NA	NA	TRBJ2-1	TGTGCCACCAGTGAGGCGGCAGCGAGCTCCTACAATGAGCAGTTCTTC	CATSEAAASSYNEQFF
TRBV7-2	few	NA	TRBJ1-2	TGTGCCAGCAGCTTAGCTGGTGCTGGCTACACCTTC	CASSLAGAGYTF
TRBV15	NA	NA	TRBJ1-1	TGTGCCACCAGCGCCCCAGGAGTGGGGAACACTGAAGCTTTCTTT	CATSAPGVGNTEAFF
TRBV28	NA	TRBD1	TRBJ2-7	TGTGCCAGCAGTTCTCCCGGACAGGGGATCTACGAGCAGTACTTC	CASSSPGQGIYEQYF
TRBV7-6	NA	TRBD1	TRBJ1-1	TGTGCCAGCAGCTTAGGACTCTCTCAAGGAGGTTCAGGGGGTAACACTGAAGCTTTCTTT	CASSLGLSQGGSGGNTEAFF
TRBV7-9	NA	TRBD1	TRBJ1-2	TGTGCCAGCAGCCTTGGGGACAGCCAGGGAGAAGGCTACACCTTC	CASSLGDSQGEGYTF
TRBV5-5	NA	NA	TRBJ1-6	TGTGCCAGCAGCTTGGTATCTGGATCACCCCTCCACTTT	CASSLVSGSPLHF
TRBV4-2	NA	NA	TRBJ1-3	TGTGCCAGCAGCCAGGAATGGGGGACTGGAAACACCATATATTTT	CASSQEWGTGNTIYF
TRBV11-2	NA	NA	TRBJ2-2	TGTGCCAGCAGCTTTAACACCGGGGAGCTGTTTTTT	CASSFNTGELFF
TRBV6-4	NA	NA	TRBJ2-2	TGTGCCAGCAGAGCAGACACCGGGGAGCTGTTTTTT	CASRADTGELFF
TRBV4-2	NA	NA	TRBJ1-1	TGTGCCAGCAGCCGAAATTGGGATAACACTGAAGCTTTCTTT	CASSRNWDNTEAFF
TRBV29-1	NA	NA	TRBJ2-3	TGCAGCGTTGAAGAGGGCGGGGACACAGATACGCAGTATTTT	CSVEEGGDTDTQYF
TRBV4-1	NA	NA	TRBJ2-7	TGCGCCAGCAGCCTAAGAGACAGTGCAGCCTACGAGCAGTACTTC	CASSLRDSAAYEQYF
TRBV7-9	NA	NA	TRBJ1-1	TGTGCCAGCAGCCCCGGGTGGACTGAAGCTTTCTTT	CASSPGWTEAFF
TRBV27	NA	TRBD2	TRBJ2-3	TGTGCCAGCAGTTCGGAGCGGGGCTACCAGTATTTT	CASSSERGYQYF
TRBV30	NA	TRBD1	TRBJ1-1	TGTGCCTGGAACCCCGGACAGGGTCACACTGAAGCTTTCTTT	CAWNPGQGHTEAFF
TRBV28	NA	TRBD1	TRBJ1-3	TGTGCCAGCAGTTTACCCGGGACAGAGCCAACAAACACCATATATTTT	CASSLPGTEPTNTIYF
TRBV15	NA	NA	TRBJ2-6	TGTGCCACCAGCGGAGGCGACGGGGCCAACGTCCTGACTTTC	CATSGGDGANVLTF
TRBV9	NA	NA	TRBJ2-2	TGTGCCAGCAGCGACGTCGGGGAGCTGTTTTTT	CASSDVGELFF
TRBV7-2	once	TRBD1	TRBJ2-7	TGTGCCAGCAGCCTTTCGACAGGGGGGACCGAGCAGTACTTC	CASSLSTGGTEQYF
TRBV3-1/TRBV3-2	NA	NA	TRBJ2-7	TGTGCCAGCAGCCAAGATCCGGCGGGGTATTACGAGCAGTACTTC	CASSQDPAGYYEQYF
TRBV28	once	NA	TRBJ2-6	TGTGCCAGCAGCCAAGACAGGCTTGGTGTTTCTGGGGCCAACGTCCTGACTTTC	CASSQDRLGVSGANVLTF
TRBV27	NA	TRBD2	TRBJ2-7	TGTGCCAGCAGTTACAGCGGGGCGACCTACGAGCAGTACTTC	CASSYSGATYEQYF
TRBV4-1	NA	TRBD2	TRBJ2-7	TGCGCCAGCAGCCCGAGCGGGGGCTCCTACGAGCAGTACTTC	CASSPSGGSYEQYF